One sample yielded the 23 T cell receptor beta chains listed below, sequenced in a study of cytomegalovirus exposure and HLA in healthy donors (dated by TCRdb to the late 2010s). The library was built by means of the immunoSEQ multiplex PCR assay. The immuneACCESS repertoire file appears here via TCRdb, limited to in-frame rearrangements. These files lack a portion of the clones; in checked studies, under half of the deficit traces to unresolved V genes, and the cause of the others is not known. The sample records some 220,000 clones, about nine tenths of which are singletons. The ten most abundant clones make up approximately 0.99% of the sample. The specimen was PBMCs. Receptors were obtained from a woman between 18 and 30 years old in good health and CMV-seronegative.

With regard to this clone: The junction and the germline gene differ at one end; a read error may be behind it. V gene TRBV23-1 combines with J gene TRBJ2-1; 8 positions match TRBD2. TRBV23-1 is flagged as an ORF with uncertain function. The CDR3 runs to 12 residues. The CDR3 protein is CASSRHGGAGIF. CDR3 coding DNA: TGCGCCAGCAGTCGCCACGGGGGGGCGGGGATCTTC.

The chain combines TRBV14 with TRBJ1-4; D gene ambiguous. Germline V gene lookup returns CDR1 SGHDN and CDR2 FVKESK. Trimming took 4 bases from V and 7 from J, leaving 16 bases between them. The CDR3 has 15 residues. The CDR3 spells CASSPLGLGGEKLFF. The DNA for the CDR3 is TGTGCCAGCAGCCCGTTAGGGTTAGGAGGTGAAAAACTGTTTTTT.

The chain couples TRBV10-1 to TRBJ2-2; maybe TRBD2 (5 bases). Trimming left V 10 bases short and J 1 base short, with 10 bases between. The CDR3 consists of 13 residues. CDR1 and CDR2 from the germline V gene are WNHNN and SYGVQD (reference sequence). CDR3 nucleotide sequence: TGCGCCACCGGTCGGGGGAACACCGGGGAGCTGTTTTTT. Encoded protein: CATGRGNTGELFF.

The rearrangement uses TRBV12-5 and TRBJ2-7; TRBD2 aligns across 8 bases. The CDR3 runs 15 residues. The trim removed 3 bases at V and 7 bases at J, leaving 11 bases unmatched. Germline V gene sequence: CDR1 LGHNT, CDR2 FRNRAP. The CDR3 DNA follows: TGTGCTAGTGGTTTTGGGCCGGGAGGGGTAAGTGAGCAGTACTTC. As protein: CASGFGPGGVSEQYF.

V and J are TRBV6-1 and TRBJ1-5; 8 nucleotides agree with TRBD1. The V gene end was trimmed by 1 base and the J gene end by 2 bases; junction bases not matched to a gene: 7. This CDR3 region has 17 residues. Germline CDR1 is MNHNS and CDR2 is SASEGT. CDR3 sequence reads: CASSEGVRGRGNQPQHF. In DNA form, the CDR3 reads TGTGCCAGCAGTGAAGGGGTCAGGGGGCGAGGCAATCAGCCCCAGCATTTT.

The chain carries TRBV19 and TRBJ2-5; a weak D match, TRBD2 (6 bases). From germline, CDR1 is LNHDA and CDR2 SQIVND (reference sequence). Trimming left V 0 bases short and J 5 bases short, with 13 bases between. The CDR3 sequence is 15 residues long. CDR3 amino acids: CASSIDGGFGETQYF. The CDR3 DNA reads TGTGCCAGTAGTATAGACGGAGGGTTCGGCGAGACCCAGTACTTC. Full variable domain (remainder filled in from reference TRBV19 and TRBJ2-5): DGGITQSPKYLFRKEGQNVTLSCEQNLNHDAMYWYRQDPGQGLRLIYYSQIVNDFQKGDIAEGYSVSREKKESFPLTVTSAQKNPTAFYLCASSIDGGFGETQYFGPGTRLLVL.

This chain links TRBV6-5 with TRBJ2-3; TRBD1 is a possible D gene (6 bases). Germline lookup yields CDR1 MNHEY and CDR2 SVGAGI. The ends were cut back, 5 bases at V and 0 bases at J, with 12 bases in the middle. The CDR3 is 15 amino acids. The CDR3 spells CASSRRQVSTDTQYF. The CDR3 bases are TGTGCCAGCAGTAGAAGACAGGTTAGCACAGATACGCAGTATTTT.

Comments on this clone: One junction end disagrees with the germline gene, perhaps due to a read error. The gene calls are TRBV19 and TRBJ2-7, with 7 bases aligning to TRBD1. Germline CDR1 is LNHDA and CDR2 is SQIVND (reference sequence). This CDR3 is built from 13 residues. The CDR3 DNA follows: TGTGCCAGTAGTGTAGACAGGGCTGGCGAGCAGTACTTC. Amino acid sequence: CASSVDRAGEQYF.

The chain joins TRBV29-1 to TRBJ1-5, with 8 positions matching TRBD1. The CDR3 is made up of 14 amino acids. With V trimmed by 6 bases and J by 3 bases, 7 bases remained unmatched. Germline CDR1 and CDR2: SQVTM and ANQGSEA. The CDR3 loop reads CSVSETGVNQPQHF. CDR3 bases: TGCAGCGTGTCCGAGACAGGGGTCAATCAGCCCCAGCATTTT.

The chain joins TRBV11-3 to TRBJ2-1, with TRBD2 as a possible D gene (6 bases). V was trimmed by 5 bases and J by 10 bases, leaving 15 bases between them. Germline loops: CDR1 SGHNT, CDR2 YENEEA. This CDR3 is 13 amino acids long. The CDR3 region has the DNA TGTGCCAGCAGCACAAGACTAGAGGTGGAGCAGTTCTTC. It specifies CASSTRLEVEQFF.

The V call is TRBV6-5, the J call TRBJ1-5; D gene uncertain. Trimming stripped 5 bases from V and 3 bases from J, with 14 bases between. CDR1 MNHEY and CDR2 SVGAGI come from the germline V gene. This CDR3 is 15 amino acids long. The CDR3 DNA follows: TGTGCCAGCAGTGCCGACGGGTATGACAATCAGCCCCAGCATTTT. Protein product: CASSADGYDNQPQHF.

This clone was picked up one time. This chain links TRBV25-1 with TRBJ1-1; D might be TRBD1 (6 bases). Trimming pared 8 bases from V and 9 bases from J, leaving 25 bases between. Germline V gene data show CDR1 as MGHDK and CDR2 as SYGVNS. The length of the CDR3 is 15 residues. The CDR3 nucleotides read TGTGCCAGCCAGGAAAAACAGGGCAGTCAATCTAAAGCTTTCTTT. This translates into CASQEKQGSQSKAFF.

This chain uses TRBV4-2 with TRBJ2-1, with 10 positions matching TRBD2. V was clipped by 1 base and J by 8 bases; unmatched bases: 8. The CDR3 is made up of 16 amino acids. Germline lookup yields CDR1 LGHNA and CDR2 YNFKEQ. The CDR3 coding sequence is TGTGCCAGCAGCCAAGTTGGCCTAGCGGGAGAATATGAGCAGTTCTTC. It specifies CASSQVGLAGEYEQFF.

The CDR3 loop reads CASSLNIDGYTF. The CDR3 DNA sequence: TGTGCCAGCAGCTTAAACATTGATGGCTACACCTTC. The gene calls are TRBV7-8 and TRBJ1-2; no clear D. The CDR3 consists of 12 residues. Trimming cost V 2 bases and J 6 bases, with 7 bases left between them. Looked up from germline, CDR1 is SGHVS and CDR2 is FQNEAQ.

The chain employs TRBV27 and TRBJ1-2; TRBD1 agrees at 8 bases. Germline V gives CDR1 MNHEY, CDR2 SMNVEV (reference sequence). With 4 bases clipped from V and 2 bases from J, the junction kept 6 bases outside the gene matches. This CDR3 has 15 residues. The CDR3: CASSSHRGLNYGYTF. CDR3 sequence (DNA): TGTGCCAGCAGTTCCCACAGGGGGTTAAACTATGGCTACACCTTC.

The V call is TRBV2, the J call TRBJ2-3; D is perhaps TRBD2 (5 bases). Trimming removed 4 bases at V and 4 bases at J, with 12 bases between. The CDR3 has 14 residues. Per germline, CDR1 SNHLY and CDR2 FYNNEI. The CDR3 here is CASSVTSLPDTQYF. CDR3 in DNA: TGTGCCAGCAGTGTCACTAGTTTACCAGATACGCAGTATTTT.

V gene TRBV30 combines with J gene TRBJ1-6; D unresolved. Germline values: CDR1 GTSNPN, CDR2 SVGIG (reference sequence). Trimming removed 4 bases from V and 0 bases from J, with 10 bases in between. The CDR3 length is 15 residues. The CDR3 DNA is TGTGCCTGGATGCGAGAGAGCTCCTATAATTCACCCCTCCACTTT. Its translation: CAWMRESSYNSPLHF.

The CDR3 protein is CASSVGLTTSTDTQYF. In nucleotides, the CDR3 is TGTGCCAGCAGCGTAGGCCTGACTACTAGCACAGATACGCAGTATTTT. The V and J genes are TRBV9 and TRBJ2-3; TRBD2 is a possible D gene (5 bases). Trimming removed 0 bases at V and 0 bases at J, with 11 bases between. CDR3 size: 16 residues. Germline-derived CDR1 and CDR2 are SGDLS and YYNGEE.

The V gene is TRBV18, the J gene TRBJ2-3; TRBD1 matches at 8 bases. From germline, CDR1 is KGHSH and CDR2 LQKENI. The CDR3 has 16 amino acids. Trimming cost V 4 bases and J 8 bases; bases outside gene matches: 14. The CDR3 DNA is TGTGCCAGCTCACTCTCAGTGACAGGGGAAGGTGTTACGCAGTATTTT. It specifies CASSLSVTGEGVTQYF.

This chain joins TRBV27 and TRBJ1-2; tentatively, D is TRBD1 (5 bases). The germline gives CDR1 MNHEY, CDR2 SMNVEV (reference sequence). The CDR3 sequence is 15 residues long. Deletions cut 2 bases from V and 6 bases from J, with 16 bases between. CDR3 loop: CASSLTGSRWDGYTF. The CDR3, as DNA: TGTGCCAGCAGTTTAACAGGAAGTCGATGGGATGGCTACACCTTC.

The chain carries TRBV6-1 and TRBJ2-1; weak D call: TRBD1 (6 bases). Looked up from germline, CDR1 is MNHNS and CDR2 is SASEGT. This CDR3 contains 14 residues. V lost 5 bases and J 6 bases, leaving 14 bases between the germline ends. CDR3 bases: TGTGCCAGCAGTCTGACAGGATTTCTCAATGAGCAGTTCTTC. Protein sequence: CASSLTGFLNEQFF.

This chain connects TRBV28 to TRBJ1-1; TRBD1 matches at 7 bases. Trimming at V came to 2 bases and at J to 1 base, leaving 1 base not matched to a gene. Germline V gives CDR1 MDHEN, CDR2 SYDVKM. The CDR3 runs 14 residues. The CDR3 sequence: CASSLEGANTEAFF. CDR3 in DNA: TGTGCCAGCAGTTTAGAGGGGGCGAACACTGAAGCTTTCTTT.

This chain joins TRBV27 and TRBJ2-1; TRBD2 matches at 7 bases. CDR1 and CDR2 (germline): MNHEY, SMNVEV (reference sequence). The CDR3 contains 14 residues. J lost 7 bases, V lost 3 bases, and 6 bases had no gene match. For the CDR3, the DNA is TGTGCCAGCAGTTTCCGGTCGGGAGGAAATGAGCAGTTCTTC. Translating gives CASSFRSGGNEQFF.